The clone carrying this T cell receptor (beta chain) turned up a few times. Its antigen remains unidentified. Unique molecular identifiers were used to barcode this TCRbeta library. In TCRdb, the PCR reads were re-called with MiXCR into one record per CDR3 protein. Of around 500,000 distinct CDR3 sequences listed, 23% are singletons. The sample is drawn from a study of T-cell reconstitution after alpha-beta-depleted transplantation in children. The CDR3 spans 13 residues. Germline trimming cut 7 bases from V and 9 bases from J; bases unmatched to any gene: 11. The germline gives CDR1 SGHRS, CDR2 YFSETQ. Study-level points and caveats: Diversity of TCRbeta at day 60 was high in some patients, arising from surviving recipient T cells and thymic progenitors. Approximately two months post-transplant, alpha-beta T cells reportedly originated from several hundred expanded graft clones. T-cell counts and diversity were attributed mostly to newly produced T cells one year after transplant.

The chain links TRBV5-1 to TRBJ1-1, with 8 bases identical to TRBD1. The sample consisted of PBMCs, mostly from graft donor cells, taken 360 days after TCRalphabeta/CD19-depleted stem cell transplant. This sequence was found in a boy under two years old who had a stem cell transplant for acute myeloid leukemia, so the T cells may come from the graft donor. For the CDR3, the DNA is TGCGCCAGCTCTACAGGGGGAAGAGGGAAAGCTTTCTTT. The encoded protein is CASSTGGRGKAFF. The full variable domain, its missing parts supplied by reference TRBV5-1 and TRBJ1-1, is KAGVTQTPRYLIKTRGQQVTLSCSPISGHRSVSWYQQTPGQGLQFLFEYFSETQRNKGNFPGRFSGRQFSNSRSEMNVSTLELGDSALYLCASSTGGRGKAFFGQGTRLTVV.